Listed below are T cell receptor beta chains from one sample, sequenced in a study of T cell repertoires in cytomegalovirus infection. TCRdb redid the calling of the reads with MiXCR, one entry per CDR3 protein. The sample comprises 200,000 or so distinct CDR3 sequences, about 30% of which are singletons, and around 29% rests with the top ten. The specimen sequenced was PBMCs. These receptors were obtained from a human donor in good health (CMV status not recorded). Some clones in this sample may be carry-over from other donors' samples. Each CDR3 is given without its conserved first and last residue. Fields, in order: V gene, J gene, clone size, CDR3 protein. Some rows have no size entry. The others give once, few or many, or a class for an expanded clone.

TRBV27	TRBJ2-5	-	ASSPGLRQQETQY
TRBV4-1	TRBJ2-1	-	ASSQRTGSYNEQF
TRBV7-8	TRBJ1-4	few	ASRRGTDEKLF
TRBV12-3/TRBV12-4	TRBJ2-1	many	ASSLDRGLTYNEQF
TRBV7-2	TRBJ2-4	many	ASSFGLRTAKNIQY
TRBV4-1	TRBJ1-1	-	ASSQGRTDKAF
TRBV18	TRBJ1-5	-	ASSSRQGGNQPQH
TRBV18	TRBJ1-4	-	ASSTDRPNEKLF
TRBV6-1	TRBJ1-2	-	ASSEDRGGYT
TRBV19	TRBJ1-2	-	ASNKARDSGYT
TRBV12-3/TRBV12-4	TRBJ2-1	many	ASSFRGTGSHNEQF
TRBV29-1	TRBJ1-2	-	SASVTGTGDGYT